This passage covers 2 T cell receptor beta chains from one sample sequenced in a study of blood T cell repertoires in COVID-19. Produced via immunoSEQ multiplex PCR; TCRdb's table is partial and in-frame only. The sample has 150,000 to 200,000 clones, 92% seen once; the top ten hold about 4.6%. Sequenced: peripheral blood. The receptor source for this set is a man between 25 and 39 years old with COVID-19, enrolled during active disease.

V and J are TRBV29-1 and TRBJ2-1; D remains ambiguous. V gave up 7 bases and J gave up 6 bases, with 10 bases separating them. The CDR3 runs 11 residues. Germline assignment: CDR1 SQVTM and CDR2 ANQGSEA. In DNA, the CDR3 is TGCAGCGGCGAGAGGTCCAATGAGCAGTTCTTC. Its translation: CSGERSNEQFF.

The CDR3 coding sequence is TGTGCCAGCAGCCTAACCGGGACAGGGGGCTCCTACAATGAGCAGTTCTTC. Translation: CASSLTGTGGSYNEQFF. The chain uses TRBV5-8 and TRBJ2-1; the match to TRBD1 covers 11 bases. J was trimmed by 0 bases and V by 4 bases; bases with no gene match: 6. The CDR3 loop spans 17 amino acids. CDR1 and CDR2 (germline): SGHTS, YDEGEE. The complete variable domain, with remaining parts taken from reference TRBV5-8 and TRBJ2-1, reads EAGVTQSPTHLIKTRGQQATLRCSPISGHTSVYWYQQALGLGLQFLLWYDEGEERNRGNFPPRFSGRQFPNYSSELNVNALELEDSALYLCASSLTGTGGSYNEQFFGPGTRLTVL.